One sample yielded the 18 T cell receptor beta chains listed below, sequenced in a study of OX40 agonist ivuxolimab in advanced cancers. Sequencing was performed with immunoSEQ multiplex PCR; in TCRdb, only in-frame clones are kept and a portion is missing. The sample yields roughly 93,000 clones, 70% to 85% seen once. Sequenced material: CD4+ or CD8+ T cells sorted from blood, taken in a trial of the OX40 agonist ivuxolimab. The receptors come from an adult with an advanced solid tumor such as melanoma, head and neck, liver or kidney cancer.

This rearrangement joins TRBV10-1 to TRBJ2-1, with 9 bases that match TRBD2. The germline V gene encodes CDR1 WNHNN and CDR2 SYGVQD (reference sequence). The V gene end was trimmed by 4 bases and the J gene end by 4 bases; junction bases not matched to a gene: 8. The CDR3 is 16 residues long. CDR3 loop: CASSASTSGLYNEQFF. CDR3 DNA sequence: TGCGCCAGCAGTGCCTCGACTAGCGGACTTTACAATGAGCAGTTCTTC.

The chain combines TRBV4-3 with TRBJ2-7, with TRBD1 matching over 8 bases. V was clipped by 3 bases and J by 6 bases; unmatched bases: 10. Germline V gives CDR1 LGHNA, CDR2 YSLEER. This CDR3 has 15 amino acids. The CDR3 DNA follows: TGCGCCAGCAGCCAGTATCCCCAGGACAGGGTCGAGCAGTACTTC. It is translated as CASSQYPQDRVEQYF.

V and J are TRBV6-5 and TRBJ1-2; 12 bases match TRBD1. The germline gives CDR1 MNHEY, CDR2 SVGAGI. J lost 3 bases, V lost 9 bases, and 2 bases had no gene match. The CDR3 is 13 amino acids. The CDR3 loop is CASGTGGDYGYTF. The CDR3 DNA reads TGTGCCAGTGGGACAGGGGGCGACTATGGCTACACCTTC.

The chain is built from TRBV4-2 and TRBJ2-1, with TRBD2 matching 7 bases. V shed 1 base, J shed 7 bases, and the junction held 10 bases outside the gene matches. CDR1 and CDR2 from the germline V gene are LGHNA and YNFKEQ. There are 16 residues in the CDR3. This CDR3 is CASSQAGGRSGNEQFF. In DNA, the CDR3 is TGTGCCAGCAGCCAAGCCGGCGGGAGATCTGGGAATGAGCAGTTCTTC.

CDR3 sequence: CASSNSASSYEQYF. Here the CDR3 DNA reads TGTGCCAGTAGTAATTCTGCTAGCAGCTACGAGCAGTACTTC. The V call is TRBV19, the J call TRBJ2-7, with D maybe TRBD2 (5 bases). There are 14 residues in the CDR3. Germline V gene lookup returns CDR1 LNHDA and CDR2 SQIVND (reference sequence). With 4 bases removed from V and 3 bases from J, the gap between germline ends came to 13 bases.

J is TRBJ2-7 and V is TRBV23-1, with D tentatively TRBD1 (6 bases). TRBV23-1 counts as an open reading frame of uncertain function. The CDR3 has 15 amino acids. Trimming took off 3 bases at V and 3 bases at J, with 15 bases between the two ends. The CDR3: CASSHLRDKGYEQYF. Here the CDR3 DNA reads TGCGCCAGCAGTCACCTCCGGGACAAAGGCTACGAGCAGTACTTC.

This chain uses TRBV9 with TRBJ2-1; weak D call: TRBD1 (5 bases). The V end was cut by 6 bases, the J end by 7 bases, with 14 bases between. Germline CDR1 reads SGDLS; CDR2 reads YYNGEE. This CDR3 comprises 13 residues. For the CDR3, the DNA is TGTGCCAGCAATACAGGCGTCGGTAATGAGCAGTTCTTC. This gives the protein CASNTGVGNEQFF. The full variable domain, its missing parts supplied by reference TRBV9 and TRBJ2-1, is DSGVTQTPKHLITATGQRVTLRCSPRSGDLSVYWYQQSLDQGLQFLIQYYNGEERAKGNILERFSAQQFPDLHSELNLSSLELGDSALYFCASNTGVGNEQFFGPGTRLTVL.

The gene calls are TRBV9 and TRBJ1-2; no firm D call. The germline V and J ends were trimmed by 0 bases and 6 bases, with 6 bases remaining between them. The CDR3 contains 12 residues. Per the germline V gene, CDR1 is SGDLS and CDR2 is YYNGEE. The DNA of the CDR3 is TGTGCCAGCAGCGTAGGTGGGGATGGCTACACCTTC. Residues: CASSVGGDGYTF.

The V and J genes are TRBV2 and TRBJ1-1; 8 nucleotides line up with TRBD1. Germline V gives CDR1 SNHLY, CDR2 FYNNEI. J was trimmed by 5 bases and V by 6 bases; bases with no gene match: 5. The CDR3 runs 13 residues. The CDR3 DNA follows: TGTGCCAGCAGGGCAGGGGGCAGGACTGAAGCTTTCTTT. Amino acids: CASRAGGRTEAFF.

The V and J genes are TRBV27 and TRBJ2-5, with 8 bases matching TRBD1. This CDR3 contains 12 residues. J gave up 12 bases and V 3 bases, and 6 bases lay outside the gene matches. The germline V gene has CDR1 MNHEY and CDR2 SMNVEV (reference sequence). CDR3 region: CASSFRGDRKYF. The CDR3 region has the DNA TGTGCCAGCAGTTTCAGGGGGGACAGGAAGTACTTC.

The chain recombines TRBV7-9 with TRBJ1-4; tentative D call: TRBD1 (5 bases). V lost 2 bases and J lost 6, with 13 bases in between. The CDR3 length is 15 residues. Per germline, CDR1 SEHNR and CDR2 FQNEAQ (reference sequence). The CDR3 DNA is TGTGCCAGCAGCTTATGGACTGGGGGAGATGAAAAACTGTTTTTT. This sequence encodes CASSLWTGGDEKLFF. Drawing the rest from reference TRBV7-9 and TRBJ1-4, the complete variable domain is DTGVSQNPRHKITKRGQNVTFRCDPISEHNRLYWYRQTLGQGPEFLTYFQNEAQLEKSRLLSDRFSAERPKGSFSTLEIQRTEQGDSAMYLCASSLWTGGDEKLFFGSGTQLSVL.

This clone was observed a few times. The chain uses TRBV5-1 and TRBJ1-2; D may be TRBD1 (5 bases). V gave up 4 bases and J gave up 3 bases, with 13 bases separating them. Germline V gene sequence: CDR1 SGHRS, CDR2 YFSETQ. The CDR3 is 14 amino acids. The CDR3 DNA follows: TGCGCCAGCAGCCCGAGAGGGGACGACTATGGCTACACCTTC. It translates to CASSPRGDDYGYTF.

The chain uses TRBV6-1 and TRBJ1-3; no firm D call. V was clipped by 3 bases and J by 1 base, with 7 bases between them. This CDR3 has 14 amino acids. CDR1 is MNHNS, CDR2 SASEGT, per germline. The CDR3 bases are TGTGCCAGCAGTGAGCAACAATCTGGAAACACCATATATTTT. Translated: CASSEQQSGNTIYF.

The chain joins TRBV5-1 to TRBJ1-2; 10 nucleotides match TRBD1. CDR1 SGHRS and CDR2 YFSETQ come from the germline V gene. V lost 5 bases to trimming and J lost 5 bases; unmatched junction nucleotides: 6. The CDR3 totals 14 residues. CDR3 DNA: TGCGCCAGCAGTAGGCCGGACAGGGGGTATGGCTACACCTTC. Amino acids: CASSRPDRGYGYTF.

This sequence joins TRBV6-5 and TRBJ2-5, with 9 positions matching TRBD2. V lost 2 bases, J lost 2 bases, and 6 bases stayed unmatched. The CDR3 extends over 16 amino acids. The germline CDR1 and CDR2 sequences are MNHEY and SVGAGI. The CDR3 loop is CASSYGSSGVQETQYF. CDR3 nucleotide sequence: TGTGCCAGCAGTTACGGATCTAGCGGGGTTCAAGAGACCCAGTACTTC.

The V call is TRBV6-4, the J call TRBJ2-2, with no clear D. V lost 3 bases, J lost 5 bases, and 7 bases lay in between. The CDR3 extends over 13 amino acids. Per the germline V gene, CDR1 is MRHNA and CDR2 is SNTAGT. This chain's CDR3 is CASSETETGELFF. As DNA, the CDR3 is TGTGCCAGCAGTGAGACGGAAACCGGGGAGCTGTTTTTT.

The V call is TRBV7-3, the J call TRBJ2-1, with 8 bases that match TRBD2. Germline CDR1 and CDR2: SGHTA and FQGTGA. J gave up 5 bases and V 5 bases, and 11 bases lay outside the gene matches. This CDR3 region has 16 residues. This CDR3 is CASSPVCSGVNNEQFF. The CDR3 nucleotides read TGTGCCAGCAGCCCGGTTTGTAGCGGGGTCAACAATGAGCAGTTCTTC.

The chain joins TRBV7-8 to TRBJ2-7; D is perhaps TRBD2 (5 bases). Germline V gives CDR1 SGHVS, CDR2 FQNEAQ. Deletions cut 1 base from V and 6 bases from J, with 7 bases between. The CDR3 is made up of 12 amino acids. The CDR3 coding sequence is TGTGCCAGCAGCTTAGTCCGGGGCGAGCAGTACTTC. Translation: CASSLVRGEQYF.